These T cell receptor beta chains were read from a single sample in a study of T cell changes during pregnancy in multiple sclerosis. The protocol was immunoSEQ multiplex PCR, while the TCRdb copy is restricted to in-frame clones and leaves out a portion. Found here are about 67,000 clones, approximately 90% of them singletons; the top ten hold roughly 1.5%. The input for sequencing was peripheral blood, taken in the third trimester of pregnancy. Source of these receptors: a female donor with multiple sclerosis, enrolled in a pregnancy study. Each CDR3 is given with its conserved first and last residue. A D gene is named only where the DNA matches it firmly. Not all rows give a size; the values are once, few, many and, for expanded clones, a class.

j_call,d_call,clone_size,v_call,cdr3_nt,cdr3_aa
TRBJ1-5,.,few,TRBV19,TGTGCCAGTAATGGGCAGCTGAATCAGCCCCAGCATTTT,CASNGQLNQPQHF
TRBJ2-3,.,.,TRBV6-5,TGTGCCAGCAGCTCCCAAGCGCCAGATACGCAGTATTTT,CASSSQAPDTQYF
TRBJ1-4,TRBD1,.,TRBV19,TGTGCCAGTAATCGACAGGGACTCTGGGAAAAACTGTTTTTT,CASNRQGLWEKLFF
TRBJ1-1,.,.,TRBV19,TGTGCCAGTAATCCGCGGGACGGGACTGAAGCTTTCTTT,CASNPRDGTEAFF
TRBJ2-5,.,.,TRBV18,TGTGCCAGCTCACAATCAGGGTCGGTCGAGACCCAGTACTTC,CASSQSGSVETQYF
TRBJ2-1,TRBD1,once,TRBV6-1,TGTGCCAGCAGTGACCCGGGACAGGGCAATTCTGAGCAGTTCTTC,CASSDPGQGNSEQFF
TRBJ1-2,TRBD1,.,TRBV7-6,TGTGCCAGCAGCTTAGCTTCTGGGACAGGGGGCTTCCGACCCTATGGCTACACCTTC,CASSLASGTGGFRPYGYTF
TRBJ2-1,.,.,TRBV5-1,TGCGCCAGCAGCGTAACCCCAGGGCATGAGCAGTTCTTC,CASSVTPGHEQFF
TRBJ2-7,TRBD1,.,TRBV6-5,TGTGCCAGCAGTTACTCGGGGACAGCATTCTACGAGCAGTACTTC,CASSYSGTAFYEQYF
TRBJ2-7,TRBD1,once,TRBV18,TGTGCCAGCTCCGCCGGGACAGGGGTCTACGAGCAGTACTTC,CASSAGTGVYEQYF
TRBJ2-1,TRBD2,.,TRBV5-1,TGCGCCAGCAGCCGGAGACTAGCGGGGTCCTACAATGAGCAGTTCTTC,CASSRRLAGSYNEQFF